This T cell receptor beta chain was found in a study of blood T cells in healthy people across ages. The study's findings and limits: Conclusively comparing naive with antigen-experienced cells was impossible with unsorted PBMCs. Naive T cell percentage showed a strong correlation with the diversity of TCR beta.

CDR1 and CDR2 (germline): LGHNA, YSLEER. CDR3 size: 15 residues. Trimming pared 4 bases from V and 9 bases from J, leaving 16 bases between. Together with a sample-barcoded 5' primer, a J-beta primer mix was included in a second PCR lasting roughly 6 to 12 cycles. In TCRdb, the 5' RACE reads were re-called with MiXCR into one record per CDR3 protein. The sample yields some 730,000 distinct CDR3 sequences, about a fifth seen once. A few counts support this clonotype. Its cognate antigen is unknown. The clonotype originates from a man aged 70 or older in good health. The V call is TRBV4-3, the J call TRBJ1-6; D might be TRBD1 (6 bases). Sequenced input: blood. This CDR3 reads CASSLYRDGGSPLHF. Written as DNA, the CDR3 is TGCGCCAGCAGCCTGTACAGGGATGGGGGTTCACCCCTCCACTTT.